This T cell receptor (beta chain) is from a study of blood T cell repertoires in COVID-19. The overall study: Acute and convalescent COVID-19 specimens originated in the United States, Italy and Spain. Sources were T cells, B-cell-depleted T cells, or PBMCs; the material itself was cDNA or gDNA.

The CDR3 contains 13 residues. Germline V gene data show CDR1 as GTSNPN and CDR2 as SVGIG (reference sequence). V lost 7 bases and J 7 bases, leaving 20 bases between the germline ends. In the original analysis: Amplification of reference gene primers provided the estimated nucleated cell counts. TCRdb keeps only in-frame clones here, not all; method: immunoSEQ multiplex PCR. Clone size and the V and J calls come from that table; the DNA yielded D and trimming. The sample records roughly 100,000 clones, about 85% being singletons. This TCR was sampled from a man aged 45-65 years with acute or convalescent COVID-19. Sequences were obtained from peripheral blood. V gene TRBV30 combines with J gene TRBJ2-7; D is possibly TRBD2 (6 bases). The chain's CDR3 is CALENGGANEQYF. DNA for the CDR3: TGTGCCTTGGAAAACGGGGGAGCGAATGAGCAGTACTTC.